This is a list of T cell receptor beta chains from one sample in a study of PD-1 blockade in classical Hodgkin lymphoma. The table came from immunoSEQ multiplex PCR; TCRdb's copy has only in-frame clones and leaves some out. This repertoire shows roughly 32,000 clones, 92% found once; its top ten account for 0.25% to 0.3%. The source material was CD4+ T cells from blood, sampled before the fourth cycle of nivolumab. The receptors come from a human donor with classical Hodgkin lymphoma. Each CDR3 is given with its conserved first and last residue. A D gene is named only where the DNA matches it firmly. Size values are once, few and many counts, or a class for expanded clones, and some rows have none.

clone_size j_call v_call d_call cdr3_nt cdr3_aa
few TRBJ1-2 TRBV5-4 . TGTGCCAGCAGGGATAACTATGGCTACACCTTC CASRDNYGYTF
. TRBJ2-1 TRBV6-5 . TGTGCCAGCAGTCTATCAAGAAGGGGTGTTGGTGAGCAGTTCTTC CASSLSRRGVGEQFF
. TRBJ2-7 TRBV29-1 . TGCAGCGCAAGCAGGGTTCAAGGTTACGAGCAGTACTTC CSASRVQGYEQYF
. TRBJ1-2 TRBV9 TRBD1 TGTGCCAGCAGCGTAGGGCTGGGAGCAGGGGGCAACTATGGCTACACCTTC CASSVGLGAGGNYGYTF
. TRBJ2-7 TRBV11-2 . TGTGCCAGCAGCTTAGTTCTGGGGGCCTCCGGCGAGCAGTACTTC CASSLVLGASGEQYF
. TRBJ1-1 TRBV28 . TGTGCCAGCACCCAATCGGGGACAAGGGCGGCTGAAGCTTTCTTT CASTQSGTRAAEAFF
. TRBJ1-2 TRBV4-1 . TGCGCCAGCAGCCAGCAGTCACAGGGAGCCTATGGCTACACCTTC CASSQQSQGAYGYTF
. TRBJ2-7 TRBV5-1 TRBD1 TGCGCCAGCAGGCAACAGGGGTTGCAGTACTTC CASRQQGLQYF
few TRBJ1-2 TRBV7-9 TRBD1 TGTGCCAGCAGCTCGGTCGGAACAGGGGGCGCGAATGGCTACACCTTC CASSSVGTGGANGYTF
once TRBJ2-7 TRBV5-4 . TGTGCCAGCAGCCCGGGGTCCGTAACCTCCTACGAGCAGTACTTC CASSPGSVTSYEQYF